This T cell receptor beta chain is drawn from a study of CD8+ T cells in alopecia areata. Turning to this clone: Its antigen is not identified.

The CDR3 is made up of 13 amino acids. CDR1 is SNHLY, CDR2 FYNNEI, per germline. V was cut by 7 bases and J by 1 base, with 8 bases left in between. Noted treatment: oral pan-JAK inhibitor, 5-10 mg twice daily. Study findings and constraints: Scalp and blood samples kept many expanded lesional clones throughout tofacitinib. Association of baseline CD8+ expansion with response is uncertain owing to one nonresponder.

cDNA serving as the sequencing template came from extracted, reverse transcribed RNA. TCRdb's copy holds only in-frame clones and misses some; the assay was immunoSEQ multiplex PCR. The table shows about 210,000 clones, with about three fifths occurring only once. The J gene is TRBJ2-1, the V gene TRBV2; the D is unclear. The sequence was obtained from a human donor with alopecia areata. The sample consisted of CD4+ T cells sorted from blood, taken at week 4, from a patient treated with tofacitinib. The CDR3 spells CASIGPSYNEQFF. The CDR3 region has the DNA TGTGCCAGCATCGGGCCATCCTACAATGAGCAGTTCTTC.